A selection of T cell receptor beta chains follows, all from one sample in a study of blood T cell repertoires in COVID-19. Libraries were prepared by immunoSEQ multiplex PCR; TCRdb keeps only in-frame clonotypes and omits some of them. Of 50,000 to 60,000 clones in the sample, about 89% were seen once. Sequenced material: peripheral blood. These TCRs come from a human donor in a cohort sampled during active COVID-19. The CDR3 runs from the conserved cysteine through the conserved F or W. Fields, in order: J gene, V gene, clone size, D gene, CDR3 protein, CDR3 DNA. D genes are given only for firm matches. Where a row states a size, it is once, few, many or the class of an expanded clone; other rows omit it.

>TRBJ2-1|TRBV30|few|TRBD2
CAWRLAGGGYEQFF
TGTGCCTGGAGGCTAGCGGGAGGAGGGTATGAGCAGTTCTTC
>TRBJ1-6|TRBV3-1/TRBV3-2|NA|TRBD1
CASSTQGASYNSPLHF
TGTGCCAGCAGTACACAGGGGGCATCCTATAATTCACCCCTCCACTTT
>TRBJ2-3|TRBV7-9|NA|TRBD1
CASSSQGWDTDTQYF
TGTGCCAGCAGTTCACAGGGGTGGGACACAGATACGCAGTATTTT
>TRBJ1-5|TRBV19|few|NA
CASSIDSGNQPQHF
TGTGCCAGTAGTATAGACTCTGGCAATCAGCCCCAGCATTTT
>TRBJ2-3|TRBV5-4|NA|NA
CASSLPGNTPTDTQYF
TGTGCCAGCAGCTTGCCCGGTAATACCCCCACAGATACGCAGTATTTT
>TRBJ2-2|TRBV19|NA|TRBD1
CASSKGTGATGELFF
TGTGCCAGTAGTAAGGGGACAGGGGCCACCGGGGAGCTGTTTTTT
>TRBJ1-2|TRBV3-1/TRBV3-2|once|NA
CASSQGTRPNYGYTF
TGTGCCAGCAGCCAAGGCACACGCCCTAACTATGGCTACACCTTC
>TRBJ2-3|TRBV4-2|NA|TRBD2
CASSQEERGGTDTQYF
TGTGCCAGCAGCCAAGAGGAGCGGGGGGGCACAGATACGCAGTATTTT
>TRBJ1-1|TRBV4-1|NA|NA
CASSHFGQSNTEAFF
TGCGCCAGCAGCCATTTCGGACAGTCGAACACTGAAGCTTTCTTT
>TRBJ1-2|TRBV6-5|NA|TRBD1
CASSFGTANYGYTF
TGTGCCAGCAGTTTCGGGACAGCTAACTATGGCTACACCTTC
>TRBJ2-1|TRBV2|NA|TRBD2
CASRLAGGYNEQFF
TGTGCCAGCAGATTAGCGGGGGGATACAATGAGCAGTTCTTC
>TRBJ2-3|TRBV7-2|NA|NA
CASSTPGTSTDTQYF
TGTGCCAGCAGCACCCCCGGGACTAGCACAGATACGCAGTATTTT
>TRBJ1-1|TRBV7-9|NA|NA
CASSRGEDTEAFF
TGTGCCAGCAGCCGGGGGGAGGACACTGAAGCTTTCTTT
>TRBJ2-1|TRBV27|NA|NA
CASSSDRTSSYNEQFF
TGTGCCAGCAGTTCGGACAGAACAAGCTCCTACAATGAGCAGTTCTTC
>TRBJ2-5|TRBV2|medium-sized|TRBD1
CASRAGTGDAETQYF
TGTGCCAGCAGAGCCGGGACAGGGGATGCAGAGACCCAGTACTTC
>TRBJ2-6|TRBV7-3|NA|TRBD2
CASSPRLGGGATEGANVLTF
TGTGCCAGCAGCCCCCGACTGGGCGGGGGTGCAACGGAAGGGGCCAACGTCCTGACTTTC
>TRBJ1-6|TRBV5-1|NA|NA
CASSPRSAGFYNSPLHF
TGCGCCAGCAGCCCTCGGTCGGCAGGGTTCTATAATTCACCCCTCCACTTT
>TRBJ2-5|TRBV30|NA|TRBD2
CASGWTSGAGTQYF
TGTGCCTCCGGATGGACTAGCGGGGCCGGGACCCAGTACTTC
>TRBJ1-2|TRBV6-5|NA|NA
CASLRAPYGYTF
TGTGCCAGCCTGAGGGCGCCCTATGGCTACACCTTC
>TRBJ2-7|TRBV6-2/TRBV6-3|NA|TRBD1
CASSRGPQRTSYEQYF
TGTGCCAGCAGTAGGGGGCCCCAGCGAACCTCCTACGAGCAGTACTTC
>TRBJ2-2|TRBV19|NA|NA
CASSIQGTANTGELFF
TGTGCCAGTAGTATCCAGGGCACAGCGAACACCGGGGAGCTGTTTTTT
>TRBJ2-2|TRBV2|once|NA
CASRPVIDTGELFF
TGTGCCAGCAGGCCCGTTATAGACACCGGGGAGCTGTTTTTT
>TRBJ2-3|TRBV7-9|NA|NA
CASSFQGTTDTQYF
TGTGCCAGCAGCTTCCAGGGGACCACAGATACGCAGTATTTT
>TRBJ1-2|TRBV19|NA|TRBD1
CASSAGTGGTNYGYTF
TGTGCCAGTAGCGCCGGGACAGGGGGCACTAACTATGGCTACACCTTC
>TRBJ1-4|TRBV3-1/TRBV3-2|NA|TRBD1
CASSHGTGNNEKLFF
TGTGCCAGCAGCCACGGGACAGGGAATAATGAAAAACTGTTTTTT
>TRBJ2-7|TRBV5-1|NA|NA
CASSLDRELGEQYF
TGCGCCAGCAGCTTGGACAGGGAACTTGGCGAGCAGTACTTC
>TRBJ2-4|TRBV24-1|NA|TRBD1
CATSGPVTGGKNIQYF
TGTGCCACCAGTGGCCCCGTTACAGGGGGGAAAAACATTCAGTACTTC
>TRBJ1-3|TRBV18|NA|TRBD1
CASSPRRVGTDSGNTIYF
TGTGCCAGCTCACCCCGAAGGGTAGGGACAGACTCTGGAAACACCATATATTTT
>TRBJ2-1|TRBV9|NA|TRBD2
CASSPSGGTYNEQFF
TGTGCCAGCAGCCCGAGCGGGGGGACCTACAATGAGCAGTTCTTC
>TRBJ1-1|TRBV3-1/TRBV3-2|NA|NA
CASSQGRENTEAFF
TGTGCCAGCAGTCAGGGGCGAGAGAACACTGAAGCTTTCTTT
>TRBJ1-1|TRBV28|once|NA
CASSSMLRGNEAFF
TGTGCCAGCAGTTCCATGCTAAGGGGGAATGAAGCTTTCTTT
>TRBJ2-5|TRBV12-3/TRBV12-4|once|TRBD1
CASSPGGETQYF
TGTGCCAGCAGTCCAGGGGGCGAGACCCAGTACTTC
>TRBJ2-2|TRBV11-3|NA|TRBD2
CASSYTGTRNTGELFF
TGTGCCAGCAGTTATACCGGGACTAGGAACACCGGGGAGCTGTTTTTT
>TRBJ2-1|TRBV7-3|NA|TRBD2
CASSSSSGRDYNEQFF
TGTGCCAGCAGCTCTTCTAGCGGGAGAGACTACAATGAGCAGTTCTTC
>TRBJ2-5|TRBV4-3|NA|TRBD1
CASSQDGADRGPWAQYF
TGCGCCAGCAGCCAAGACGGCGCGGACAGGGGGCCCTGGGCCCAGTACTTC
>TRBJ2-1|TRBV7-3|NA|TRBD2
CASSFLAGEMTYNEQFF
TGTGCCAGCAGCTTCCTAGCGGGAGAAATGACCTACAATGAGCAGTTCTTC
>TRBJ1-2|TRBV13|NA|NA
CASSHRSGGNYGYTF
TGTGCCAGCAGCCACCGGTCGGGGGGCAACTATGGCTACACCTTC